The next 14 T cell receptor beta chains were all read from a single sample in a study of shared clonotypes between healthy human individuals. Measured with immunoSEQ multiplex PCR; TCRdb has only the in-frame clones, and not every one. The repertoire holds 650,000 to 750,000 clones, with approximately 75% as singletons. The sequencing input was memory CD4+ T cells sorted from blood. This sample's subset: CD45RA-negative fraction. The receptors here all came from a woman under 40 in good health.

Points on this clone: This may arise from a read error, as a much more abundant clone is one base away. This sample includes further DNA sequences coding for the same CDR3. The rearrangement uses TRBV10-3 and TRBJ1-1, with D uncertain. Per germline, CDR1 ENHRY and CDR2 SYGVKD. V lost 8 bases and J 2 bases, leaving 6 bases between the germline ends. The CDR3 spans 11 residues. CDR3 DNA: TGTGCCATCGCAGGAAACACTGAAGCTTTCTTT. It translates to CAIAGNTEAFF.

The chain recombines TRBV30 with TRBJ2-1, with 7 bases matching TRBD1. There are 14 residues in the CDR3. V was pared by 1 base and J by 4 bases, with 4 bases of the junction left unmatched. The V gene's germline CDR1 is GTSNPN and CDR2 SVGIG (reference sequence). Here the CDR3 reads CAWSDHRGYNEQFF. The DNA for the CDR3 is TGTGCCTGGAGTGACCACAGGGGTTACAATGAGCAGTTCTTC.

In its sample, this clone was seen once. CDR3 residues: CASRWTGQETQYF. The CDR3 region has the DNA TGTGCCAGCAGGTGGACAGGACAAGAGACCCAGTACTTC. The gene calls are TRBV27 and TRBJ2-5; 7 bases map to TRBD1. Germline V lookup: CDR1 MNHEY, CDR2 SMNVEV (reference sequence). Trimming took 6 bases from V and 2 from J; bases not matched to a gene: 3. This CDR3 comprises 13 residues.

This clone was recorded many times. The gene calls are TRBV27 and TRBJ2-2; 7 bases match TRBD1. The germline CDR1 and CDR2 sequences are MNHEY and SMNVEV (reference sequence). Trimming cost V 6 bases and J 6 bases; bases outside gene matches: 10. The CDR3 loop spans 15 amino acids. The chain's CDR3 is CASRHDRDRAGELFF. The CDR3 coding sequence is TGTGCCAGCAGACACGACAGGGACCGGGCCGGGGAGCTGTTTTTT.

The chain links TRBV29-1 to TRBJ2-1, with D hard to call. The CDR3 loop spans 13 amino acids. V was trimmed by 0 bases and J by 13 bases, leaving 16 bases between them. Germline CDR1 is SQVTM and CDR2 is ANQGSEA. The CDR3 coding sequence is TGCAGCGTTGAAGAGGTGCTCTACAATGGTCAGTTCTTC. Residues: CSVEEVLYNGQFF.

The chain carries TRBV19 and TRBJ1-1; TRBD1 might be the D (5 bases). V gave up 9 bases and J gave up 1 base, with 18 bases separating them. From germline, CDR1 is LNHDA and CDR2 SQIVND (reference sequence). There are 15 residues in the CDR3. CDR3 sequence: CASTVRKGPNTEAFF. In DNA form, the CDR3 reads TGTGCCAGCACCGTACGGAAGGGACCGAACACTGAAGCTTTCTTT.

There are a few counts of this clone. This chain connects TRBV19 to TRBJ1-1; unclear D gene. The CDR3 has 14 residues. Germline V CDR1 and CDR2: LNHDA, SQIVND (reference sequence). The ends were cut back, 3 bases at V and 6 bases at J, with 14 bases in the middle. Here the CDR3 DNA reads TGTGCCAGTAGTATTGACACCCCCAAGGCTGAAGCTTTCTTT. Protein sequence: CASSIDTPKAEAFF.

The rearrangement links TRBV11-2 to TRBJ2-3, with D unresolved. Trimming left V 3 bases short and J 4 bases short, with 14 bases between. The V gene's germline CDR1 is SGHAT and CDR2 FQNNGV. This CDR3 has 15 amino acids. The CDR3: CASSLLGTVADTQYF. The CDR3 DNA is TGTGCCAGCAGCTTGTTAGGCACAGTAGCAGATACGCAGTATTTT.

The chain has TRBV2 and TRBJ2-7, with 9 bases identical to TRBD2. The trim removed 2 bases at V and 1 base at J, leaving 3 bases unmatched. CDR1 and CDR2 (germline): SNHLY, FYNNEI. The CDR3 is 15 residues long. CDR3 DNA sequence: TGTGCCAGCAGTGAATGGCGGGAGGGTTCCTACGAGCAGTACTTC. Residues: CASSEWREGSYEQYF.

The CDR3 nucleotides read TGTGCCAGCAGTTTACGGGGACCCTATGGCTACACCTTC. Its protein product is CASSLRGPYGYTF. The rearrangement uses TRBV28 and TRBJ1-2; perhaps TRBD1 as D (5 bases). Germline CDR1 is MDHEN and CDR2 is SYDVKM. The CDR3 loop spans 13 amino acids. Trimming removed 2 bases at V and 4 bases at J, with 8 bases between.

The sample holds many counts of this clone. The V and J genes are TRBV4-1 and TRBJ1-2; D unresolved. V lost 4 bases to trimming and J lost 4 bases, with 22 bases between them. Per the germline V gene, CDR1 is MGHRA and CDR2 is YSYEKL. This CDR3 is built from 17 residues. The CDR3 nucleotides read TGCGCCAGCAGCCCCACAACCATGTTCTTACGACGCTATGGCTACACCTTC. The encoded protein is CASSPTTMFLRRYGYTF.

The CDR3 DNA is TGCGCCAGCAGCCCCCAAGGGGCTGTAGGCAATCAGCCCCAGCATTTT. It translates to CASSPQGAVGNQPQHF. The rearrangement uses TRBV4-1 and TRBJ1-5; TRBD1 might be the D (5 bases). CDR1 and CDR2 (germline): MGHRA, YSYEKL. V was pared by 4 bases and J by 2 bases, with 15 bases between. The CDR3 length is 16 residues.

This clone was seen at least ten times. The J gene is TRBJ1-5, the V gene TRBV30, with TRBD1 identical over 7 bases. V shed 3 bases and J 3 bases; nucleotides not matched to a gene: 8. Germline CDR1 is GTSNPN and CDR2 is SVGIG (reference sequence). The CDR3 length is 15 residues. CDR3 nucleotide sequence: TGTGCCTGGAGCGGGAGGGGGCTTTACAATCAGCCCCAGCATTTT. Its protein is CAWSGRGLYNQPQHF.

Only one count was recorded for this clone. This chain's CDR3 is CASSLGNVNEQFF. Here the CDR3 DNA reads TGTGCCAGCAGCTTAGGGAACGTGAATGAGCAGTTCTTC. The chain combines TRBV11-3 with TRBJ2-1; D gene unclear. The CDR3 sequence is 13 residues long. Trimming shortened V by 1 base and J by 7 bases, and 8 bases separated the two germline ends. Germline CDR1 SGHNT, CDR2 YENEEA.